This TCR beta chain was obtained from a study of blood T cell repertoires in COVID-19. This CDR3 contains 11 residues. Germline V lookup: CDR1 MNHEY, CDR2 SVGAGI. In the source study's methods: Amplification from reference gene primers served as the basis for estimated nucleated cell counts. This table comes from immunoSEQ multiplex PCR, and its TCRdb copy is limited to in-frame clones, with some not included. V and J calls and clone size are given by that table; D and trimming were obtained from the DNA. In the table there are about 240,000 clones, more than 75% of which are singletons. On this clone: The junction and the germline gene differ at one end; a read error may be behind it.

Input material: peripheral blood. This chain joins TRBV6-5 and TRBJ1-4; D gene unclear. This clonotype originated in an older woman with active or convalescent COVID-19. The chain's CDR3 is CASSYAGLLIF. CDR3 in DNA: TGTGCCAGCAGTTACGCTGGACTTCTCATTTTT.